This T cell receptor (beta chain) was documented in a study of lymphopenia after photon versus proton radiotherapy. Overall study findings and caveats: After the lymphocyte nadir, photon-treated repertoires showed oligoclonal expansion, especially of CD8+ Temra cells. Better survival with proton therapy was suggested as possible, not demonstrated. Relative stability marked proton patients; photon patients lost diversity and naive cells.

Method: immunoSEQ multiplex PCR; TCRdb's copy keeps in-frame clones and lacks some. The sample shows tens of thousands of clones, 70% to 90% of them seen only once. In regard to this clone: The antigen remains undetermined.

The material was peripheral blood, obtained from a patient treated with photon-based radiotherapy. The receptor was isolated from a woman between 50 and 59 years old with pancreatic cancer.

This chain's CDR3 is CASSIGGFTDTQYF. In DNA, the CDR3 is TGTGCCAGTAGTATCGGTGGTTTCACAGATACGCAGTATTTT. The gene calls are TRBV19 and TRBJ2-3; the D is unclear. This CDR3 spans 14 amino acids. CDR1 is LNHDA and CDR2 is SQIVND in the germline V gene (reference sequence). V gave up 3 bases and J gave up 2 bases, with 9 bases separating them.